Listed below are T cell receptor beta chains from one sample, sequenced in a study of blood T cell repertoires in COVID-19. Clones were sequenced by immunoSEQ multiplex PCR, and TCRdb holds only the in-frame ones, with some missing. This sample has roughly 280,000 clones, with 75% to 90% found just once. Sequenced sample: peripheral blood. The receptors here all came from a woman in her forties or fifties who had recovered from COVID-19. The CDR3 runs from the conserved cysteine through the conserved F or W. Each record gives: J gene, CDR3 length, V gene, D gene, CDR3 protein. A D gene is named only where the DNA matches it firmly.

j_call: TRBJ2-2; cdr3_length: 18; v_call: TRBV7-6; d_call: TRBD2; cdr3_aa: CASSLAPGLAGGTGELFF
j_call: TRBJ1-1; cdr3_length: 16; v_call: TRBV11-1; d_call: TRBD1; cdr3_aa: CASSRNRGAGNTEAFF
j_call: TRBJ2-2; cdr3_length: 16; v_call: TRBV30; d_call: NA; cdr3_aa: CAWRARGTLNTGELFF
j_call: TRBJ1-5; cdr3_length: 16; v_call: TRBV10-3; d_call: TRBD1; cdr3_aa: CAISEVSGGGLQPQHF
j_call: TRBJ1-4; cdr3_length: 14; v_call: TRBV7-9; d_call: TRBD1; cdr3_aa: CASSNRGLNEKLFF
j_call: TRBJ1-1; cdr3_length: 14; v_call: TRBV14; d_call: NA; cdr3_aa: CASSQWGADTEAFF
j_call: TRBJ2-4; cdr3_length: 17; v_call: TRBV15; d_call: NA; cdr3_aa: CATSRPLSGLAKNIQYF
j_call: TRBJ1-4; cdr3_length: 13; v_call: TRBV30; d_call: TRBD1; cdr3_aa: CAWSVQGSEKLFF
j_call: TRBJ2-2; cdr3_length: 15; v_call: TRBV2; d_call: TRBD2; cdr3_aa: CASRPAGRNTGELFF
j_call: TRBJ2-5; cdr3_length: 17; v_call: TRBV24-1; d_call: TRBD2; cdr3_aa: CATSDPPGLAGEETQYF
j_call: TRBJ2-2; cdr3_length: 17; v_call: TRBV7-2; d_call: TRBD2; cdr3_aa: CASSLNPSGGNTGELFF
j_call: TRBJ1-5; cdr3_length: 12; v_call: TRBV19; d_call: TRBD1; cdr3_aa: CASRDRNQPQHF
j_call: TRBJ1-1; cdr3_length: 12; v_call: TRBV30; d_call: NA; cdr3_aa: CAHQRGNTEAFF
j_call: TRBJ2-7; cdr3_length: 13; v_call: TRBV2; d_call: NA; cdr3_aa: CASTREGSGEQYF
j_call: TRBJ1-2; cdr3_length: 12; v_call: TRBV30; d_call: NA; cdr3_aa: CAWNSGYDGYTF
j_call: TRBJ1-1; cdr3_length: 14; v_call: TRBV5-4; d_call: NA; cdr3_aa: CASSSRQGRTEAFF
j_call: TRBJ1-2; cdr3_length: 13; v_call: TRBV12-3/TRBV12-4; d_call: TRBD1; cdr3_aa: CASSLGGGLGYTF
j_call: TRBJ1-1; cdr3_length: 13; v_call: TRBV5-5; d_call: NA; cdr3_aa: CASSSILATEAFF
j_call: TRBJ2-1; cdr3_length: 15; v_call: TRBV5-1; d_call: TRBD2; cdr3_aa: CASSDTSGGYNEQFF
j_call: TRBJ2-1; cdr3_length: 15; v_call: TRBV10-3; d_call: TRBD2; cdr3_aa: CAIGEGLAGGYEQFF